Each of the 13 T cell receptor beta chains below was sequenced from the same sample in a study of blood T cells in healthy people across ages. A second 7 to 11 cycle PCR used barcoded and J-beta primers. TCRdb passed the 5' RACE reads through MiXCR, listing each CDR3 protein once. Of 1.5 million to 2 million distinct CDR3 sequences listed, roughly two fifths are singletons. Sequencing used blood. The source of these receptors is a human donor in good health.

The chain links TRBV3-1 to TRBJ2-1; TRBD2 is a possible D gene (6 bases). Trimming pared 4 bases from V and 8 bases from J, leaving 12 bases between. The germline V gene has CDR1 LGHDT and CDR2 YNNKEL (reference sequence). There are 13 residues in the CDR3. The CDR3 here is CASSPRDSYEQFF. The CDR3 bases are TGTGCCAGCAGCCCAAGGGACTCCTATGAGCAGTTCTTC.

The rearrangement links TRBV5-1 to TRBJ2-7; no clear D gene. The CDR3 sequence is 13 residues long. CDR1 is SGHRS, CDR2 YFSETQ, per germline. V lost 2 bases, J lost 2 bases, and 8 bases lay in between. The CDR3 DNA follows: TGCGCCAGCAGCTTCGTCGAAGCCTACGAGCAGTACTTC. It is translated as CASSFVEAYEQYF. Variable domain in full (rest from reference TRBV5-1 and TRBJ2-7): KAGVTQTPRYLIKTRGQQVTLSCSPISGHRSVSWYQQTPGQGLQFLFEYFSETQRNKGNFPGRFSGRQFSNSRSEMNVSTLELGDSALYLCASSFVEAYEQYFGPGTRLTVT.

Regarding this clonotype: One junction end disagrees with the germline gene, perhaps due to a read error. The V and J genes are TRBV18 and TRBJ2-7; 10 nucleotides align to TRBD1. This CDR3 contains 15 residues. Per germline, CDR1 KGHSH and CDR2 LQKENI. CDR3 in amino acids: CAGSPTGTGAGEQYF. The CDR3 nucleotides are TGTGCCGGCTCACCAACCGGGACAGGGGCAGGCGAGCAGTACTTC.

This CDR3 is CASSWGWENNSPLHF. In DNA, the CDR3 is TGTGCCAGCAGTTGGGGATGGGAGAATAATTCACCCCTCCACTTT. V gene TRBV6-2 or TRBV6-3 combines with J gene TRBJ1-6; D unclear. From germline, CDR1 is MNHEY and CDR2 SVGEGT. The CDR3 has 15 amino acids. Trimming shortened V by 4 bases and J by 5 bases, and 12 bases separated the two germline ends.

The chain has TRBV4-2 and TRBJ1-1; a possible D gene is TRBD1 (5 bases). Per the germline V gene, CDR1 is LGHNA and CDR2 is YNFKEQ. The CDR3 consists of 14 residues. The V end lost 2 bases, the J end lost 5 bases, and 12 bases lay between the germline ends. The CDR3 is CASSQQLEGTEAFF. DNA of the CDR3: TGTGCCAGCAGCCAACAGCTTGAGGGGACTGAAGCTTTCTTT.

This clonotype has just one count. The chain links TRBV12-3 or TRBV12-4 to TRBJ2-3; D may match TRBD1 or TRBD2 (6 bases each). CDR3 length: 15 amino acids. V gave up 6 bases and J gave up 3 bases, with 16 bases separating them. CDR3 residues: CASRQTRGGTDTQYF. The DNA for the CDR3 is TGTGCCAGCAGACAGACTAGAGGGGGAACAGATACGCAGTATTTT.

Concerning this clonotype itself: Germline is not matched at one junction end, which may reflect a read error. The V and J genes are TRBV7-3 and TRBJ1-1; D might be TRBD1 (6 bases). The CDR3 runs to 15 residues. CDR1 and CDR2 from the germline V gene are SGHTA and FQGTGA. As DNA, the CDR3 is TGTGCCCGCAGCTCACAGGGAAGCGGGAACACTGAAGCTTTCTTT. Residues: CARSSQGSGNTEAFF.

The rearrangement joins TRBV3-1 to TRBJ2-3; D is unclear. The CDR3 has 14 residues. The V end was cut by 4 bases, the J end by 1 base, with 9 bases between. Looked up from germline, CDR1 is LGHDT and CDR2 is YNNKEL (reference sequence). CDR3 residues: CASSLNIGTDTQYF. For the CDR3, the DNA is TGTGCCAGCAGCCTGAACATTGGCACAGATACGCAGTATTTT.

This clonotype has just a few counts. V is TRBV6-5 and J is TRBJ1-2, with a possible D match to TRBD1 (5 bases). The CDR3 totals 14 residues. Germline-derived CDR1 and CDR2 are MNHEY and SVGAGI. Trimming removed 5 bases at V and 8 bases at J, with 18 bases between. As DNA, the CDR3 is TGTGCCAGCAGTACACGGGGGTCCGGACGGGGCTACACCTTC. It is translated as CASSTRGSGRGYTF.

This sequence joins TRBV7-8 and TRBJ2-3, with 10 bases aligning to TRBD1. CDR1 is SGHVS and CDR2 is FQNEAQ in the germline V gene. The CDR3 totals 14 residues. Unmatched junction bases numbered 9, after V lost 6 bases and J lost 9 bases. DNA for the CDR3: TGTGCCAGCAGAAACCGGGACAGGGGATTGACGCAGTATTTT. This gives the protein CASRNRDRGLTQYF.

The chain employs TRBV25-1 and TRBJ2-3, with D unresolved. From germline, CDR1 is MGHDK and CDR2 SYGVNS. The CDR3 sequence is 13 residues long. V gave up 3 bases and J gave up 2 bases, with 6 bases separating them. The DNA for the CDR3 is TGTGCCAGCAGTGATCCCCTCACAGATACGCAGTATTTT. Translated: CASSDPLTDTQYF.

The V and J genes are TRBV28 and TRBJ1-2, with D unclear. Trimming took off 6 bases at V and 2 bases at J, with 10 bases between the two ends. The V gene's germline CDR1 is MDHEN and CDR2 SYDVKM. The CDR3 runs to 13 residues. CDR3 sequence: CASRFRMNYGYTF. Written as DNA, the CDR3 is TGTGCCAGCAGGTTCCGGATGAACTATGGCTACACCTTC.

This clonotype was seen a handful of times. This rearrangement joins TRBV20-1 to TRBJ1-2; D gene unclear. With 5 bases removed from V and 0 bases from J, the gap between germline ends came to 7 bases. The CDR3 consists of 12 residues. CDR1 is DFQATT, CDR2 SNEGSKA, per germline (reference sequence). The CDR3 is CSAPGANYGYTF. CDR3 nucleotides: TGCAGTGCTCCTGGAGCTAACTATGGCTACACCTTC.